A selection of T cell receptor beta chains follows, all from one sample in a study of post-analysis software for immune sequencing data. A single record per CDR3 protein comes from TCRdb applying MiXCR to the PCR reads. The repertoire consists of roughly 800,000 distinct CDR3 sequences, with roughly 58% occurring once and the leading ten covering 4.6%. The material sequenced was blood. The receptors stem from a girl between 5 and 17 years old with multiple sclerosis. Both conserved end residues are part of each CDR3. D genes are given only for firm matches. Size is stated for part of the rows, as once, few or many counts, or as a class when the clone is expanded.

d_gene: TRBD2
abundance: few
j_gene: TRBJ2-3
v_gene: TRBV29-1
CDR3aa: CSVGGLAVDTQYF
CDR3nt: TGCAGCGTTGGAGGACTAGCGGTAGATACGCAGTATTTT

d_gene: TRBD1
abundance: NA
j_gene: TRBJ2-7
v_gene: TRBV7-9
CDR3aa: CASSLEAPTGGYEQYF
CDR3nt: TGTGCCAGCAGCTTAGAGGCGCCGACAGGGGGATACGAGCAGTACTTC

d_gene: NA
abundance: few
j_gene: TRBJ2-7
v_gene: TRBV29-1
CDR3aa: CSVMGEQASVYEQYF
CDR3nt: TGCAGCGTTATGGGAGAACAGGCTAGCGTCTACGAGCAGTACTTC

d_gene: NA
abundance: NA
j_gene: TRBJ2-7
v_gene: TRBV20-1
CDR3aa: CSARDRGSPYEQYF
CDR3nt: TGCAGTGCTAGAGATCGGGGAAGTCCCTACGAGCAGTACTTC

d_gene: NA
abundance: few
j_gene: TRBJ2-5
v_gene: TRBV20-1
CDR3aa: CSGGGSEETQYF
CDR3nt: TGCAGTGGAGGGGGTAGCGAAGAGACCCAGTACTTC

d_gene: NA
abundance: NA
j_gene: TRBJ2-7
v_gene: TRBV7-6
CDR3aa: CASSLWLGEQYF
CDR3nt: TGTGCCAGCAGCTTATGGCTGGGCGAGCAGTACTTC

d_gene: TRBD1
abundance: NA
j_gene: TRBJ2-1
v_gene: TRBV6-2/TRBV6-3
CDR3aa: CASRGGQGANNEQFF
CDR3nt: TGTGCCAGCAGGGGGGGACAGGGGGCGAACAATGAGCAGTTCTTC

d_gene: TRBD2
abundance: NA
j_gene: TRBJ2-2
v_gene: TRBV20-1
CDR3aa: CSASWRGMTGELFF
CDR3nt: TGCAGTGCTAGTTGGCGGGGGATGACCGGGGAGCTGTTTTTT

d_gene: NA
abundance: NA
j_gene: TRBJ2-1
v_gene: TRBV7-3
CDR3aa: CASSLTPLSRNEQFF
CDR3nt: TGTGCCAGCAGCTTAACGCCCCTAAGCCGCAATGAGCAGTTCTTC

d_gene: NA
abundance: NA
j_gene: TRBJ2-3
v_gene: TRBV20-1
CDR3aa: CSVLSNLGSADTQYF
CDR3nt: TGCAGCGTCCTTAGTAACTTGGGGAGCGCAGATACGCAGTATTTT

d_gene: TRBD2
abundance: few
j_gene: TRBJ2-3
v_gene: TRBV20-1
CDR3aa: CSARERERDTQYF
CDR3nt: TGCAGTGCTAGAGAGCGGGAGAGAGATACGCAGTATTTT

d_gene: NA
abundance: NA
j_gene: TRBJ2-7
v_gene: TRBV29-1
CDR3aa: CSVGSGVNEQYF
CDR3nt: TGCAGCGTTGGGTCGGGGGTCAACGAGCAGTACTTC

d_gene: NA
abundance: NA
j_gene: TRBJ1-5
v_gene: TRBV15
CDR3aa: CATSRLNRAQSNQPQHF
CDR3nt: TGTGCCACCAGCAGACTTAACAGGGCCCAAAGCAATCAGCCCCAGCATTTT

d_gene: TRBD2
abundance: few
j_gene: TRBJ2-1
v_gene: TRBV29-1
CDR3aa: CSVTGLAGVNEQFF
CDR3nt: TGCAGCGTGACGGGACTAGCGGGAGTGAATGAGCAGTTCTTC

d_gene: TRBD2
abundance: NA
j_gene: TRBJ2-7
v_gene: TRBV5-1
CDR3aa: CASSQQRFSGLAYEQYF
CDR3nt: TGCGCCAGCAGCCAACAACGATTTAGCGGGCTAGCCTACGAGCAGTACTTC

d_gene: NA
abundance: NA
j_gene: TRBJ2-3
v_gene: TRBV6-6
CDR3aa: CASMEKGVRTDTQYF
CDR3nt: TGTGCCAGCATGGAAAAGGGGGTGAGAACAGATACGCAGTATTTT

d_gene: TRBD2
abundance: few
j_gene: TRBJ2-1
v_gene: TRBV12-3/TRBV12-4
CDR3aa: CASSRGLAAGNEQFF
CDR3nt: TGTGCCAGCAGCCGAGGACTAGCAGCGGGCAATGAGCAGTTCTTC

d_gene: NA
abundance: NA
j_gene: TRBJ2-7
v_gene: TRBV14
CDR3aa: CASSQHRSYEQYF
CDR3nt: TGTGCCAGCAGCCAACACCGTTCCTACGAGCAGTACTTC

d_gene: NA
abundance: few
j_gene: TRBJ1-2
v_gene: TRBV9
CDR3aa: CASSVAPTSGTYGYTF
CDR3nt: TGTGCCAGCAGCGTAGCCCCTACCTCCGGGACTTATGGCTACACCTTC

d_gene: TRBD2
abundance: few
j_gene: TRBJ2-5
v_gene: TRBV29-1
CDR3aa: CSVGGLAGGFGETQYF
CDR3nt: TGCAGCGTTGGGGGACTAGCGGGAGGTTTTGGAGAGACCCAGTACTTC

d_gene: NA
abundance: NA
j_gene: TRBJ2-7
v_gene: TRBV12-3/TRBV12-4
CDR3aa: CAGSSRFPMGSPEQYF
CDR3nt: TGTGCCGGCAGTTCGAGATTCCCTATGGGGTCTCCCGAGCAGTACTTC

d_gene: NA
abundance: once
j_gene: TRBJ2-7
v_gene: TRBV2
CDR3aa: CASKKGTSLIEQYF
CDR3nt: TGTGCCAGCAAAAAGGGGACCTCACTAATCGAGCAGTACTTC

d_gene: TRBD1
abundance: once
j_gene: TRBJ2-7
v_gene: TRBV14
CDR3aa: CASSQVPTGGFRDEQYF
CDR3nt: TGTGCCAGCAGCCAAGTCCCCACAGGGGGCTTTCGAGACGAGCAGTACTTC

d_gene: NA
abundance: few
j_gene: TRBJ2-4
v_gene: TRBV21-1
CDR3aa: CASSGVREQYF
CDR3nt: TGTGCCAGCAGCGGGGTACGAGAGCAGTACTTC

d_gene: NA
abundance: NA
j_gene: TRBJ1-5
v_gene: TRBV12-3/TRBV12-4
CDR3aa: CASSLGENQPQHF
CDR3nt: TGTGCCAGCAGTTTGGGAGAAAATCAGCCCCAGCATTTT

d_gene: NA
abundance: NA
j_gene: TRBJ2-6
v_gene: TRBV3-1
CDR3aa: CASSQEPRLRNVLTF
CDR3nt: TGTGCCAGCAGCCAAGAACCACGGCTTCGCAACGTCCTGACTTTC

d_gene: TRBD1
abundance: NA
j_gene: TRBJ1-6
v_gene: TRBV12-3/TRBV12-4
CDR3aa: CASTLVGTGNSPLHF
CDR3nt: TGTGCCAGCACCCTAGTAGGGACAGGGAATTCACCCCTCCACTTT